This TCR beta chain was recovered during a study of blood T cell repertoires in COVID-19. Study-level background: T cells, B-cell-depleted T cells, or PBMCs supplied cDNA or gDNA.

As processed by the authors: Researchers report that nucleated cell counts were estimated from reference gene primer amplification. Profiled with immunoSEQ multiplex PCR; TCRdb holds only in-frame clones, not every one. Clonal size and the V and J genes are those of that table, whereas D and trimming came from the DNA. The sample yields 120,000 or so clones, 80% to 90% seen once. Germline CDR1 SGDLS, CDR2 YYNGEE. The CDR3 totals 14 residues. The junction had 8 bases not matched to a gene; V was cut back by 5 bases and J by 7 bases. V gene TRBV9 combines with J gene TRBJ2-2, with 7 bases lining up with TRBD1. This clonotype originated in a man in his 70s with active or convalescent COVID-19. Sequencing input: peripheral blood. Here the CDR3 reads CASSRQGENGELFF. The CDR3 bases are TGTGCCAGCAGTCGACAGGGAGAGAACGGGGAGCTGTTTTTT.